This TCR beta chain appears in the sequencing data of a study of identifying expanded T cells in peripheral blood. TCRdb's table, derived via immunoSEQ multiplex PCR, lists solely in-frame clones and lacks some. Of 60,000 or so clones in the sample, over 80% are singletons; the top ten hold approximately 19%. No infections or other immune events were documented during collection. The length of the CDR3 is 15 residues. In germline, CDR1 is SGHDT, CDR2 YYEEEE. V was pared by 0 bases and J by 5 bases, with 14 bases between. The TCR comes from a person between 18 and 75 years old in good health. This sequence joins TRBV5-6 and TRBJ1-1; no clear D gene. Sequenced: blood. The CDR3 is CASSLGLGGGTEAFF. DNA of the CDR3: TGTGCCAGCAGCTTGGGTCTGGGCGGCGGAACTGAAGCTTTCTTT.